This T cell receptor beta chain was captured by sequencing in a study of T cell responses to AZD1222 COVID-19 vaccine. This CDR3 is 15 amino acids long. V lost 3 bases and J lost 7, with 15 bases in between. The germline V gene encodes CDR1 MNHEY and CDR2 SVGAGI. Clones were sequenced by immunoSEQ multiplex PCR, and TCRdb holds only the in-frame ones, with some missing. The sample holds approximately 89,000 clones; 70% to 90% are singletons and the top ten take less than 3%. With respect to this clone: The antigen remains unidentified.

Whole-study results and caveats: Spike-specific TCR breadth rose after two AZD1222 doses, and depth rose as well.

The source material was peripheral blood, sampled on day 0 of AZD1222 vaccination. This chain uses TRBV6-5 with TRBJ2-2, with TRBD1 as a possible D gene (5 bases). The origin of this receptor is an adult in good health. This CDR3 reads CASSYASPGNGELFF. The CDR3 region has the DNA TGTGCCAGCAGTTATGCGTCCCCAGGGAACGGGGAGCTGTTTTTT.